The next 7 T cell receptor beta chains were all read from a single sample in a study of OX40 agonist ivuxolimab in advanced cancers. Assay used: immunoSEQ multiplex PCR; TCRdb lists only in-frame clones, some missing. In the table there are almost 80,000 clones, over 75% of which are singletons. The sequenced sample was CD4+ or CD8+ T cells sorted from blood, obtained in a trial of the OX40 agonist ivuxolimab. The receptors derive from an adult with an advanced solid tumor such as melanoma, head and neck, liver or kidney cancer.

The CDR3 DNA sequence: TGTGCCAGCAGCTTAGCGGGAGCGGGAGGGCGAGAGACCCAGTACTTC. It yields the protein CASSLAGAGGRETQYF. The V and J genes are TRBV7-2 and TRBJ2-5, with 10 nucleotides matching TRBD2. The CDR3 consists of 16 residues. The V gene end was trimmed by 0 bases and the J gene end by 4 bases; junction bases not matched to a gene: 5. The germline V gene encodes CDR1 SGHTA and CDR2 FQGNSA.

The chain links TRBV18 to TRBJ2-1; 7 bases align to TRBD2. V dropped 3 bases and J dropped 4; count of bases not matched to a gene: 12. The CDR3 totals 17 residues. Germline CDR1 and CDR2: KGHSH and LQKENI. CDR3 nucleotide sequence: TGTGCCAGCTCACCTTGGGTTCCTAGCGGCCAATACAATGAGCAGTTCTTC. It is translated as CASSPWVPSGQYNEQFF. The full variable domain, rest sourced from reference TRBV18 and TRBJ2-1, is NAGVMQNPRHLVRRRGQEARLRCSPMKGHSHVYWYRQLPEEGLKFMVYLQKENIIDESGMPKERFSAEFPKEGPSILRIQQVVRGDSAAYFCASSPWVPSGQYNEQFFGPGTRLTVL.

This chain uses TRBV6-5 with TRBJ1-2; D is perhaps TRBD1 (5 bases). Germline lookup yields CDR1 MNHEY and CDR2 SVGAGI. The CDR3 covers 15 residues. V lost 0 bases and J 3 bases, leaving 11 bases between the germline ends. CDR3 nucleotides: TGTGCCAGCAGTTACTCGGGGCACGGAGACTATGGCTACACCTTC. Protein: CASSYSGHGDYGYTF.

V gene TRBV5-8 combines with J gene TRBJ2-4, with 11 bases aligning to TRBD1. V gave up 5 bases and J gave up 2 bases; unmatched junction bases: 6. The CDR3 length is 16 residues. CDR1 is SGHTS, CDR2 YDEGEE, per germline. CDR3: CASSTGQGASKNIQYF. Here the CDR3 DNA reads TGTGCCAGCAGTACTGGACAGGGGGCATCCAAAAACATTCAGTACTTC.

This chain joins TRBV28 and TRBJ1-2; TRBD1 matches 7 bases. With 7 bases clipped from V and 2 bases from J, the junction kept 10 bases outside the gene matches. CDR1 and CDR2 (germline): MDHEN, SYDVKM. CDR3 length equals 15 residues. Here the CDR3 reads CASNPGGGLNYGYTF. In DNA form, the CDR3 reads TGTGCCAGCAACCCGGGAGGGGGCCTAAACTATGGCTACACCTTC.

V usage is TRBV19 and J usage is TRBJ2-3; the D is unclear. V was clipped by 5 bases and J by 2 bases, with 14 bases between them. Germline CDR1 and CDR2: LNHDA and SQIVND (reference sequence). The CDR3 length is 15 residues. This chain's CDR3 is CASSRADLDTDTQYF. CDR3 DNA sequence: TGTGCCAGTAGTCGGGCAGACCTGGACACAGATACGCAGTATTTT.

The gene calls are TRBV6-6 and TRBJ2-2, with D tentatively TRBD2 (8 bases). V gave up 7 bases and J gave up 6 bases, with 21 bases separating them. The CDR3 contains 16 residues. Germline CDR1 is MNHNY and CDR2 is SVGAGI (reference sequence). DNA for the CDR3: TGTGCCAGCACCCCAGGGGGACTAGGACCGTCCGGGGAGCTGTTTTTT. Protein sequence: CASTPGGLGPSGELFF.